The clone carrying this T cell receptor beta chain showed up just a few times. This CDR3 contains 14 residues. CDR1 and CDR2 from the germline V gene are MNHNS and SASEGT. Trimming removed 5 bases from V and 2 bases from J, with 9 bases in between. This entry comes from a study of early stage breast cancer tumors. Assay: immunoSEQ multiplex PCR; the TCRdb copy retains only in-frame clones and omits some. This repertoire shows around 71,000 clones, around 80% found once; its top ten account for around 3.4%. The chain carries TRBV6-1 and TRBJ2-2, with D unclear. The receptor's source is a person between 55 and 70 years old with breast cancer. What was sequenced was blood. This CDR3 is CASSLSLNTGELFF. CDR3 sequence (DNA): TGTGCCAGCAGTCTTAGTCTCAACACCGGGGAGCTGTTTTTT.